These T cell receptor beta chains were read from a single sample in a study of identical twins. TCRdb redid the calling of the 5' RACE reads with MiXCR, one entry per CDR3 protein. Seen here are more than 650,000 distinct CDR3 sequences, less than 7% observed once, and the top ten hold roughly 1.6%. The sequenced sample consisted of naive T cells sorted from blood. These receptors came from a man aged 18 to 29 in good health. Both conserved end residues are part of each CDR3.

v_gene,j_gene,CDR3aa
TRBV5-1,TRBJ1-4,CASSSSGNLNEKLFF
TRBV3-1,TRBJ2-1,CASSQLTRGTYNEQFF
TRBV9,TRBJ2-5,CASSLQGLGGAMETQYF
TRBV21-1,TRBJ2-2,CASTLTSDETGELFF
TRBV2,TRBJ1-4,CASSEGTGSWEKLFF
TRBV12-3/TRBV12-4,TRBJ2-1,CASSPPGPPTNEQFF
TRBV11-3,TRBJ1-2,CASGTLRGDYGYTF
TRBV24-1,TRBJ2-2,CATSARGGFTGELFF
TRBV5-1,TRBJ1-1,CASSANLGMNTEAFF
TRBV3-1,TRBJ1-1,CASSQVGQGPYTEAFF
TRBV5-1,TRBJ1-3,CASRFDTRNTIYF
TRBV20-1,TRBJ2-5,CSANQDRARETQYF
TRBV28,TRBJ2-4,CASSPPGLAPNIQYF
TRBV6-2/TRBV6-3,TRBJ2-1,CASSQRAGAPSNEQFF
TRBV6-1,TRBJ1-2,CVARSTKNGYTF
TRBV11-2,TRBJ2-5,CASSLGVIAGRRPQETQYF
TRBV9,TRBJ2-5,CASSVMGGPETQYF
TRBV4-3,TRBJ2-1,CASSQDWPSGYNEQFF
TRBV5-1,TRBJ1-5,CASSPEGDQPQHF
TRBV5-1,TRBJ2-1,CASSSPTGNRAGNEQFF
TRBV28,TRBJ2-1,CASSPPSGTPHEQFF
TRBV29-1,TRBJ2-7,CSVESESAGDGEQYF
TRBV18,TRBJ1-5,CASSPIRDSLNQPQHF